Each of the 18 T cell receptor beta chains below was sequenced from the same sample in a study of T cell repertoires in cytomegalovirus infection. A single record per CDR3 protein comes from TCRdb applying MiXCR to the reads. The data contain approximately 150,000 distinct CDR3 sequences, 15% to 20% of them seen just once; the ten biggest clones take up about 17%. Sequenced sample: CD8+ T cells from PBMCs. These receptors were obtained from a human donor in good health (CMV status not recorded). Some clones in this sample may be carry-over from other donors' samples.

This clonotype appeared many times. The J gene is TRBJ1-1, the V gene TRBV6-2 or TRBV6-3, with 7 bases matching TRBD1. Germline assignment: CDR1 MNHEY and CDR2 SVGEGT. The CDR3 totals 14 residues. The J segment lost 4 bases and the V segment lost 6 bases, leaving 8 bases of the junction unmatched. In DNA form, the CDR3 reads TGTGCCAGCAGACCCGACAGGGTGTCCACTGAAGCTTTCTTT. It is translated as CASRPDRVSTEAFF.

The chain uses TRBV9 and TRBJ2-7; 7 bases map to TRBD2. CDR1 SGDLS and CDR2 YYNGEE come from the germline V gene. V lost 3 bases and J lost 5; bases outside the gene matches: 17. This CDR3 is built from 17 residues. The CDR3 nucleotides read TGTGCCAGCAGCGAAGCCCATGGGAGGGAGGGCCTCGACGAGCAGTACTTC. It codes for CASSEAHGREGLDEQYF.

The rearrangement uses TRBV10-3 and TRBJ1-5; unclear D gene. The CDR3 is 14 residues long. The germline V gene encodes CDR1 ENHRY and CDR2 SYGVKD. Trimming left V 4 bases short and J 0 bases short, with 7 bases between. The CDR3 DNA is TGTGCCATCAGTGCCGGACCTAGCAATCAGCCCCAGCATTTT. Translation: CAISAGPSNQPQHF.

The chain uses TRBV6-1 and TRBJ2-5; D gene uncertain. The length of the CDR3 is 15 residues. V lost 0 bases, J lost 1 base, and 9 bases lay in between. Germline V gene data show CDR1 as MNHNS and CDR2 as SASEGT. The CDR3: CASSEAETFQETQYF. The CDR3 coding sequence is TGTGCCAGCAGTGAAGCGGAGACTTTCCAAGAGACCCAGTACTTC.

The chain uses TRBV7-6 and TRBJ2-7, with D perhaps matching TRBD2 (6 bases). The V end was cut by 5 bases, the J end by 7 bases, with 18 bases between. This CDR3 spans 14 amino acids. CDR1 is SGHVS and CDR2 is FNYEAQ in the germline V gene. This CDR3 is CASSPSVTSGEQYF. CDR3 in DNA: TGTGCCAGCAGCCCTAGCGTCACTTCAGGGGAGCAGTACTTC.

This clonotype was seen a handful of times. This chain uses TRBV6-6 with TRBJ1-2; 11 bases are a match to TRBD1. The CDR3 runs 14 residues. Trimming removed 3 bases from V and 6 bases from J; junction bases left unmatched: 3. Germline values: CDR1 MNHNY, CDR2 SVGAGI (reference sequence). The CDR3 sequence: CASSYLGQGDGYTF. The CDR3 DNA reads as TGTGCCAGCAGTTATTTGGGACAGGGGGATGGCTACACCTTC.

The chain carries TRBV7-2 and TRBJ2-1; 9 nucleotides line up with TRBD2. The CDR3 has 15 residues. Trimming at V came to 0 bases and at J to 5 bases, leaving 2 bases not matched to a gene. The germline CDR1 and CDR2 sequences are SGHTA and FQGNSA. The CDR3 region is CASSLAAGGDNEQFF. CDR3 DNA sequence: TGTGCCAGCAGCTTAGCCGCGGGAGGGGACAATGAGCAGTTCTTC.

This clonotype was picked up a small number of times. The chain employs TRBV10-3 and TRBJ1-1; TRBD1 might be the D (6 bases). The ends were cut back, 7 bases at V and 5 bases at J, with 14 bases in the middle. The length of the CDR3 is 13 residues. CDR1 is ENHRY and CDR2 is SYGVKD in the germline V gene. The chain's CDR3 is CAITETGNTEAFF. The CDR3 nucleotides are TGTGCCATCACCGAAACAGGGAATACTGAAGCTTTCTTT.

The CDR3 nucleotides are TGTGCCAGCAGTTACTCGGACAGATCCTACGAGCAGTACTTC. Protein product: CASSYSDRSYEQYF. The chain carries TRBV6-5 and TRBJ2-7; the D gene is possibly TRBD1 (6 bases). Trimming stripped 0 bases from V and 1 base from J, with 7 bases between. Per the germline V gene, CDR1 is MNHEY and CDR2 is SVGAGI. CDR3 length: 14 residues.

V usage is TRBV7-9 and J usage is TRBJ2-7, with 11 bases matching TRBD1. The CDR3 consists of 19 residues. Per germline, CDR1 SEHNR and CDR2 FQNEAQ (reference sequence). J gave up 1 base and V 5 bases, and 16 bases lay outside the gene matches. The CDR3 nucleotides are TGTGCCAGCAGCCCACCACCTGGGACAGGGGGTCGACAGTCCTACGAGCAGTACTTC. This encodes CASSPPPGTGGRQSYEQYF.

This clonotype has just a few counts. V gene TRBV7-2 combines with J gene TRBJ2-7; tentatively, D is TRBD2 (6 bases). The germline V gene has CDR1 SGHTA and CDR2 FQGNSA. The V end lost 9 bases, the J end lost 3 bases, and 15 bases lay between the germline ends. The CDR3 totals 13 residues. In DNA form, the CDR3 reads TGTGCCAGTAACTCGGGCGGGGACTACGAGCAGTACTTC. Protein product: CASNSGGDYEQYF.

The sample holds a few counts of this clonotype. The chain uses TRBV12-5 and TRBJ2-2; TRBD1 matches at 7 bases. Germline loops: CDR1 LGHNT, CDR2 FRNRAP. This CDR3 has 18 residues. With 1 base clipped from V and 4 bases from J, the junction kept 12 bases outside the gene matches. The CDR3 DNA follows: TGTGCTAGTGGTTTGGCGTTGACCGGGACAGACCTCACCGGGGAGCTGTTTTTT. It encodes CASGLALTGTDLTGELFF. The full variable domain, in which reference TRBV12-5 and TRBJ2-2 provide the parts outside the CDR3, is DARVTQTPRHKVTEMGQEVTMRCQPILGHNTVFWYRQTMMQGLELLAYFRNRAPLDDSGMPKDRFSAEMPDATLATLKIQPSEPRDSAVYFCASGLALTGTDLTGELFFGEGSRLTVL.

J is TRBJ2-1 and V is TRBV7-2, with 9 bases that match TRBD1. Germline CDR1 SGHTA, CDR2 FQGNSA. The trim removed 3 bases at V and 4 bases at J, leaving 7 bases unmatched. This CDR3 is built from 16 residues. CDR3: CASSFPTGGNYNEQFF. The CDR3 nucleotides are TGTGCCAGCAGCTTCCCCACAGGGGGCAATTACAATGAGCAGTTCTTC. The full variable domain, completed using reference TRBV7-2 and TRBJ2-1, is GAGVSQSPSNKVTEKGKDVELRCDPISGHTALYWYRQSLGQGLEFLIYFQGNSAPDKSGLPSDRFSAERTGGSVSTLTIQRTQQEDSAVYLCASSFPTGGNYNEQFFGPGTRLTVL.

The chain links TRBV12-3 or TRBV12-4 to TRBJ2-6; tentative D call: TRBD1 (6 bases). The CDR3 loop spans 15 amino acids. Trimming shortened V by 7 bases and J by 2 bases, and 12 bases separated the two germline ends. The CDR3 DNA sequence: TGTGCCAGCAATTACAGGGATACTGGGGCCAACGTCCTGACTTTC. It is translated as CASNYRDTGANVLTF.

This clonotype was found a few times. The chain carries TRBV15 and TRBJ2-4, with D perhaps TRBD2 (6 bases). The CDR3 totals 18 residues. Germline V gene data show CDR1 as LNHNV and CDR2 as YYDKDF (reference sequence). V was pared by 3 bases and J by 0 bases, with 18 bases between. The CDR3 DNA follows: TGTGCCACCAGCAGTAGCGGAATCTTCTCATTAGCCAAAAACATTCAGTACTTC. Protein product: CATSSSGIFSLAKNIQYF.

This clonotype has ten or more counts. This sequence joins TRBV2 and TRBJ2-1, with 7 nucleotides matching TRBD2. Looked up from germline, CDR1 is SNHLY and CDR2 is FYNNEI. With 4 bases clipped from V and 6 bases from J, the junction kept 9 bases outside the gene matches. There are 15 residues in the CDR3. The CDR3 region has the DNA TGTGCCAGCAGTGCGGGGCTAGCGGAGGTCAATGAGCAGTTCTTC. Translation: CASSAGLAEVNEQFF.

Turning to this clonotype: A clone one base away is much larger, so this may be a read error. No conserved phenylalanine or tryptophan is present at the end of the CDR3, so a read error is the likely explanation. The rearrangement uses TRBV6-2 or TRBV6-3 and TRBJ1-1; D not certain. Per germline, CDR1 MNHEY and CDR2 SVGEGT. The CDR3 loop spans 16 amino acids. Trimming cost V 6 bases and J 0 bases, with 17 bases left between them. The CDR3 bases are TGTGCCAGCAGCCCCCTCCACGAAAGACTGAACACTGAAGCTTTCTTA. Translated: CASSPLHERLNTEAFL.

This clonotype was seen at least ten times. The chain couples TRBV7-2 to TRBJ1-5; D is perhaps TRBD1 (5 bases). The germline V gene has CDR1 SGHTA and CDR2 FQGNSA. V was shortened by 5 bases and J by 6 bases, with 14 bases between the two germline ends. The CDR3 runs 14 residues. DNA for the CDR3: TGTGCCAGCAGCCAGGGCGCAAGCGGTCAGCCCCAGCATTTT. Its translation: CASSQGASGQPQHF. Using reference TRBV7-2 and TRBJ1-5 for the parts outside the CDR3, the full variable domain is GAGVSQSPSNKVTEKGKDVELRCDPISGHTALYWYRQSLGQGLEFLIYFQGNSAPDKSGLPSDRFSAERTGGSVSTLTIQRTQQEDSAVYLCASSQGASGQPQHFGDGTRLSIL.